Following are 27 T cell receptor beta chains from one sample sequenced in a study of CD8+ T cells in alopecia areata. In each case, RNA was isolated and then reverse transcribed into cDNA as the sequencing template. Measured with immunoSEQ multiplex PCR; TCRdb has only the in-frame clones, and not every one. The sample has 250,000 to 300,000 clones; roughly 64% are singletons. As for treatment: oral pan-JAK inhibitor, 5-10 mg twice daily. Sequences were derived from CD4+ T cells sorted from blood, sampled at week 24, from a patient treated with tofacitinib. These receptors came from a human donor with alopecia areata.

V usage is TRBV4-1 and J usage is TRBJ2-7; tentatively, D is TRBD1 (6 bases). V was shortened by 1 base and J by 1 base, with 11 bases between the two germline ends. The germline CDR1 and CDR2 sequences are MGHRA and YSYEKL. This CDR3 spans 15 amino acids. CDR3 region: CASSQGSGASYEQYF. The CDR3 nucleotides are TGCGCCAGCAGCCAAGGCTCAGGGGCGTCCTACGAGCAGTACTTC.

This chain uses TRBV30 with TRBJ2-7; TRBD2 matches 9 bases. CDR1 is GTSNPN and CDR2 is SVGIG in the germline V gene (reference sequence). Unmatched junction bases numbered 12, after V lost 4 bases and J lost 5 bases. The CDR3 loop spans 15 amino acids. CDR3 DNA: TGTGCCTGGAATGTAGCGGGGGCCTTAAACGACGAGCAGTACTTC. Its translation is CAWNVAGALNDEQYF.

The rearrangement joins TRBV30 to TRBJ2-2; D might be TRBD1 (5 bases). The CDR3 has 17 amino acids. V gave up 1 base and J gave up 7 bases, with 22 bases separating them. The germline CDR1 and CDR2 sequences are GTSNPN and SVGIG (reference sequence). The CDR3, as DNA: TGTGCCTGGAGTGGGGGTGTACGGACAATATTCTACGGGGAGCTGTTTTTT. Translated: CAWSGGVRTIFYGELFF.

The CDR3 DNA reads TGTGCCTGGAGTGAATGGAACTATGGCTACACCTTC. Protein: CAWSEWNYGYTF. The chain combines TRBV30 with TRBJ1-2; no clear D. The CDR3 spans 12 residues. The V gene's germline CDR1 is GTSNPN and CDR2 SVGIG (reference sequence). Trimming took 1 base from V and 2 from J, leaving 5 bases between them.

In this sample, this clone turned up a few times. J is TRBJ2-3 and V is TRBV29-1; D gene unclear. V lost 2 bases and J lost 2, with 2 bases in between. Germline lookup yields CDR1 SQVTM and CDR2 ANQGSEA. The CDR3 runs 11 residues. The CDR3 DNA reads as TGCAGCGTTGAAATCACAGATACGCAGTATTTT. Its protein product is CSVEITDTQYF.

The genes are TRBV2 and TRBJ2-3; 10 bases align to TRBD1. This CDR3 spans 13 amino acids. V dropped 6 bases and J dropped 4; count of bases not matched to a gene: 1. Germline CDR1 and CDR2: SNHLY and FYNNEI. The DNA of the CDR3 is TGTGCCAGCAGCGGACAGGGGGCAGATACGCAGTATTTT. This codes for CASSGQGADTQYF.

This chain joins TRBV9 and TRBJ2-3, with D perhaps being TRBD1 or TRBD2 (6 bases each). Germline loops: CDR1 SGDLS, CDR2 YYNGEE. V was pared by 2 bases and J by 5 bases, with 18 bases between. This CDR3 has 16 residues. CDR3 protein: CASSVSPRAGQDTQYF. The DNA of the CDR3 is TGTGCCAGCAGCGTGAGTCCACGGGCGGGACAAGATACGCAGTATTTT.

V is TRBV11-2 and J is TRBJ2-3, with D hard to call. Germline-derived CDR1 and CDR2 are SGHAT and FQNNGV. The CDR3 consists of 11 residues. V was cut by 11 bases and J by 0 bases, with 6 bases left in between. In DNA form, the CDR3 reads TGTGCCTGTACGAGCACAGATACGCAGTATTTT. Translating it yields CACTSTDTQYF. The complete variable domain, with remaining parts taken from reference TRBV11-2 and TRBJ2-3, reads EAGVAQSPRYKIIEKRQSVAFWCNPISGHATLYWYQQILGQGPKLLIQFQNNGVVDDSQLPKDRFSAERLKGVDSTLKIQPAKLEDSAVYLCACTSTDTQYFGPGTRLTVL.

CDR3 in amino acids: CASSASDGETQYF. The CDR3 region has the DNA TGTGCCAGCAGCGCCTCCGACGGGGAGACCCAGTACTTC. V and J are TRBV5-4 and TRBJ2-5; D uncertain. This CDR3 contains 13 residues. Germline CDR1 SGHNT, CDR2 YYREEE (reference sequence). The V gene lost 4 bases and the J gene lost 5 bases, with 12 bases spanning the gap. The whole variable domain, filled in from reference TRBV5-4 and TRBJ2-5, reads ETGVTQSPTHLIKTRGQQVTLRCSSQSGHNTVSWYQQALGQGPQFIFQYYREEENGRGNFPPRFSGLQFPNYSSELNVNALELDDSALYLCASSASDGETQYFGPGTRLLVL.

This clone was recorded once. This chain uses TRBV7-9 with TRBJ1-6; D remains ambiguous. The CDR3 loop spans 14 amino acids. Germline-derived CDR1 and CDR2 are SEHNR and FQNEAQ (reference sequence). Trimming stripped 5 bases from V and 4 bases from J, with 9 bases between. CDR3 coding DNA: TGTGCCAGCAGCCGTTCCCCGTATAATTCACCCCTCCACTTT. Amino acid sequence: CASSRSPYNSPLHF.

V usage is TRBV5-1 and J usage is TRBJ2-5; TRBD2 agrees at 11 bases. The J segment lost 4 bases and the V segment lost 1 base, leaving 12 bases of the junction unmatched. Per the germline V gene, CDR1 is SGHRS and CDR2 is YFSETQ. CDR3 length equals 18 residues. The DNA for the CDR3 is TGCGCCAGCAGCTTGTTACTAGCGGGGGCCGAGGGTCGAGAGACCCAGTACTTC. Translating gives CASSLLLAGAEGRETQYF.

This chain links TRBV6-6 with TRBJ2-2, with D perhaps TRBD2 (6 bases). This CDR3 region has 14 residues. Per germline, CDR1 MNHNY and CDR2 SVGAGI (reference sequence). V lost 8 bases to trimming and J lost 0 bases, with 10 bases between them. CDR3 loop: CASRPGANTGELFF. CDR3 bases: TGTGCCAGCCGACCGGGGGCGAACACCGGGGAGCTGTTTTTT.

This clone appeared a single time. The chain couples TRBV5-1 to TRBJ1-1; D unresolved. CDR1 SGHRS and CDR2 YFSETQ come from the germline V gene. This CDR3 region has 14 residues. V lost 0 bases, J lost 4 bases, and 10 bases lay in between. CDR3 region: CASSLVLGSTEAFF. Here the CDR3 DNA reads TGCGCCAGCAGCTTGGTTCTGGGTTCCACTGAAGCTTTCTTT.

The chain uses TRBV9 and TRBJ2-7; a possible D gene is TRBD1 (5 bases). The CDR3 runs to 13 residues. The germline V gene has CDR1 SGDLS and CDR2 YYNGEE. V was clipped by 4 bases and J by 0 bases, with 8 bases between them. This CDR3 reads CASSPGPSYEQYF. CDR3 nucleotides: TGTGCCAGCAGCCCAGGGCCCTCCTACGAGCAGTACTTC. The complete variable domain, with remaining parts taken from reference TRBV9 and TRBJ2-7, reads DSGVTQTPKHLITATGQRVTLRCSPRSGDLSVYWYQQSLDQGLQFLIQYYNGEERAKGNILERFSAQQFPDLHSELNLSSLELGDSALYFCASSPGPSYEQYFGPGTRLTVT.

The chain employs TRBV28 and TRBJ2-7; D perhaps matches TRBD2 (6 bases). V lost 4 bases and J lost 5, with 15 bases in between. Germline V CDR1 and CDR2: MDHEN, SYDVKM. This CDR3 contains 14 residues. This chain's CDR3 is CASSSGLAWDEQYF. Written as DNA, the CDR3 is TGTGCCAGCAGTTCGGGTCTAGCGTGGGACGAGCAGTACTTC.

This clone was found a few times. This chain connects TRBV7-3 to TRBJ2-5, with 8 nucleotides matching TRBD1. Per the germline V gene, CDR1 is SGHTA and CDR2 is FQGTGA. Trimming at V came to 5 bases and at J to 3 bases, leaving 8 bases not matched to a gene. The CDR3 has 15 residues. Written as DNA, the CDR3 is TGTGCCAGCAGCCCCAGGGGGCGCAGAGAAGAGACCCAGTACTTC. Protein: CASSPRGRREETQYF.

The chain combines TRBV29-1 with TRBJ2-3; 7 bases are shared with TRBD1. The CDR3 contains 13 residues. Germline values: CDR1 SQVTM, CDR2 ANQGSEA. J lost 3 bases, V lost 5 bases, and 5 bases had no gene match. CDR3: CSVRQGSTDTQYF. The CDR3 DNA is TGCAGCGTTAGACAGGGATCGACAGATACGCAGTATTTT.

V gene TRBV13 combines with J gene TRBJ2-4; TRBD2 might be the D (5 bases). The V end lost 3 bases, the J end lost 3 bases, and 9 bases lay between the germline ends. This CDR3 spans 14 amino acids. Germline CDR1 PRHDT, CDR2 FYEKMQ (reference sequence). CDR3 DNA sequence: TGTGCCAGCAGCTTCTCGGGAATCAAAAACATTCAGTACTTC. It codes for CASSFSGIKNIQYF.

This sequence joins TRBV18 and TRBJ2-1; 15 nucleotides align to TRBD2. Trimming took 3 bases from V and 7 from J; bases not matched to a gene: 10. This CDR3 has 18 amino acids. CDR1 and CDR2 from the germline V gene are KGHSH and LQKENI. The chain's CDR3 is CASSPGLAGGRRLNEQFF. In nucleotides, the CDR3 is TGTGCCAGCTCACCGGGACTAGCGGGGGGCCGACGCTTGAATGAGCAGTTCTTC.

The chain combines TRBV6-5 with TRBJ2-7; D not certain. Germline CDR1 MNHEY, CDR2 SVGAGI. This CDR3 has 12 residues. With 0 bases removed from V and 7 bases from J, the gap between germline ends came to 7 bases. CDR3 sequence (DNA): TGTGCCAGCAGTTACTCGGCGACGGAGCAGTACTTC. Its protein is CASSYSATEQYF.

The chain carries TRBV7-2 and TRBJ2-3; 9 positions match TRBD2. Per germline, CDR1 SGHTA and CDR2 FQGNSA. The ends lost 5 bases at V and 14 bases at J; junction bases unmatched: 11. The CDR3 spans 13 residues. The CDR3 DNA reads as TGTGCCAGCAGCGAAGACCCTAGCGGGGTTGGGTATTTT. It yields the protein CASSEDPSGVGYF.

Regarding this clone: The identical CDR3 is also encoded by other nucleotide sequences in the sample. V and J are TRBV30 and TRBJ2-1; 11 bases are shared with TRBD2. CDR1 and CDR2 from the germline V gene are GTSNPN and SVGIG (reference sequence). This CDR3 comprises 15 residues. V lost 0 bases, J lost 9 bases, and 7 bases stayed unmatched. CDR3 coding DNA: TGTGCCTGGAGTGTACTAGCGGGGGCCCCGTCTGAGCAGTTCTTC. As protein: CAWSVLAGAPSEQFF.

V is TRBV29-1 and J is TRBJ2-7, with 9 bases fitting TRBD1. The V segment lost 4 bases and the J segment 8 bases; nucleotides outside the gene matches: 9. Per the germline V gene, CDR1 is SQVTM and CDR2 is ANQGSEA. The CDR3 consists of 13 residues. CDR3 sequence: CSVAGQGSGKQYF. The CDR3 nucleotides are TGCAGCGTTGCCGGACAGGGGTCAGGGAAGCAGTACTTC.

The genes are TRBV7-2 and TRBJ1-1, with 8 bases fitting TRBD1. CDR3 length: 16 residues. CDR1 and CDR2 from the germline V gene are SGHTA and FQGNSA. The J segment lost 1 base and the V segment lost 1 base, leaving 5 bases of the junction unmatched. The CDR3 sequence is CASSLGEGTGNTEAFF. CDR3 DNA sequence: TGTGCCAGCAGCTTAGGGGAAGGGACAGGGAACACTGAAGCTTTCTTT.

This clone is a singleton in its sample. The chain uses TRBV7-9 and TRBJ2-5; 7 bases agree with TRBD2. Trimming took 0 bases from V and 2 from J; bases not matched to a gene: 9. The germline V gene encodes CDR1 SEHNR and CDR2 FQNEAQ (reference sequence). CDR3 length: 17 residues. The CDR3 DNA is TGTGCCAGCAGCTTAGCGTTTCCGCGGGGGAATCAAGAGACCCAGTACTTC. This encodes CASSLAFPRGNQETQYF.

This chain's CDR3 is CATSTPRTSGVRDTQYF. CDR3 bases: TGTGCCACCAGCACCCCTCGGACTAGCGGGGTGAGAGATACGCAGTATTTT. The V gene is TRBV15, the J gene TRBJ2-3; 12 bases map to TRBD2. The V gene's germline CDR1 is LNHNV and CDR2 YYDKDF (reference sequence). Trimming cost V 4 bases and J 5 bases; bases outside gene matches: 10. CDR3 length: 17 residues.

The V call is TRBV4-1, the J call TRBJ1-3, with D unclear. The CDR3 totals 17 residues. Deletions cut 0 bases from V and 0 bases from J, with 12 bases between. Germline lookup yields CDR1 MGHRA and CDR2 YSYEKL. The CDR3 spells CASSQEAGRISGNTIYF. CDR3 DNA sequence: TGCGCCAGCAGCCAAGAAGCAGGTCGGATCTCTGGAAACACCATATATTTT.